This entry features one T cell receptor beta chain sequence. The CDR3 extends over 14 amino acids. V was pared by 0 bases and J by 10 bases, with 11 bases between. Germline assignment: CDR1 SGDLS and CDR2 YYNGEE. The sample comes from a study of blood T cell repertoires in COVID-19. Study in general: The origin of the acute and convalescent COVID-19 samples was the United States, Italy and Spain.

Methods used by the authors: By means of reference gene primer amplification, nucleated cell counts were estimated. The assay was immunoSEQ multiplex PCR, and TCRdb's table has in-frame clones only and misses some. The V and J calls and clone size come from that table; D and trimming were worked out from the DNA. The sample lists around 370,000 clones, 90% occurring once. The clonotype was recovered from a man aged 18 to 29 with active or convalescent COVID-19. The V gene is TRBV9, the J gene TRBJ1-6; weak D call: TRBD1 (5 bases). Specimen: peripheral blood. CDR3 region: CASSVDRQSSPLHF. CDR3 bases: TGTGCCAGCAGCGTAGATCGACAGTCGTCACCCCTCCACTTT.